This T cell receptor (beta chain) was sequenced for a study of T cells in localized non-small cell lung cancer. Study-wide points: Adjacent uninvolved lung had the highest clonality, suggesting focused antigen responses. In adjacent lung appeared a median approximately 57 of the top 100 tumor clones. Greater blood T cell density accompanied longer overall survival. Owing to sequencing of a solitary tumor region, heterogeneity cannot be discounted.

Profiling relied on immunoSEQ multiplex PCR, and the TCRdb table lists in-frame clones only, not all of them. Of 750 to 1,000 clones in the sample, about 18% were seen once. Trimming left V 7 bases short and J 4 bases short, with 13 bases between. This CDR3 spans 13 amino acids. CDR1 is LNHDA, CDR2 SQIVND, per germline (reference sequence). By share, this clone counts as large. Its matching antigen is unknown. The specimen was normal lung tissue next to the tumor, collected before any cancer treatment. The chain joins TRBV19 to TRBJ1-1, with a possible D match to TRBD1 (5 bases). The origin of this receptor is a female donor over 55 with stage II squamous cell lung carcinoma. The CDR3: CASTHQGATEAFF. Written as DNA, the CDR3 is TGTGCCAGTACCCATCAGGGTGCCACTGAAGCTTTCTTT.